This note documents a single T cell receptor beta chain sequence. Its antigen remains unidentified. The entry originates in a study of T cell responses to AZD1222 COVID-19 vaccine. General study findings and limits: Spike-specific TCR depth and breadth grew after two AZD1222 doses.

The V end lost 0 bases, the J end lost 5 bases, and 8 bases lay between the germline ends. The germline V gene has CDR1 SGHNT and CDR2 YYREEE (reference sequence). The CDR3 is 13 residues long. TCRdb's copy holds only in-frame clones and misses some; the assay was immunoSEQ multiplex PCR. The sample holds 150,000 or so clones, less than 90% seen once. The sample in question was peripheral blood, obtained on day 0 of MenACWY control vaccination. This sequence originates from an adult in good health. The rearrangement links TRBV5-4 to TRBJ2-5, with unresolved D. DNA of the CDR3: TGTGCCAGCAGCTTGGGCGGAGTCGAGACCCAGTACTTC. Protein sequence: CASSLGGVETQYF.